This T cell receptor (beta chain) appears in the sequencing data of a study of blood T cell repertoires in COVID-19. Across the whole study: PBMCs, B-cell-depleted T cells, or T cells were the source of the cDNA or gDNA that made up the material.

The germline CDR1 and CDR2 sequences are SGHAT and FQNNGV. The CDR3 length is 19 residues. The V and J ends lost 2 bases and 0 bases, in that order; junction bases with no gene match: 8. Generated by immunoSEQ multiplex PCR, the TCRdb table keeps only in-frame clones and is missing some. The sample yields about 140,000 clones, around 76% seen once. This chain joins TRBV11-2 and TRBJ1-6; TRBD1 aligns across 9 bases. The origin of this receptor is an elderly man with acute or convalescent COVID-19. Source material: peripheral blood. CDR3 DNA sequence: TGTGCCAGCAGCTTATTTGGGACAGGGAGGAGCTCCTATAATTCACCCCTCCACTTT. This sequence encodes CASSLFGTGRSSYNSPLHF.